A single sample gave rise to the 11 T cell receptor beta chains below, sequenced in a study of lymphopenia after photon versus proton radiotherapy. TCRdb's copy holds only in-frame clones and misses some; the assay was immunoSEQ multiplex PCR. The table records more than 70,000 clones, around 80% of them present only once. The sequencing here drew on peripheral blood, taken from a patient treated with proton-based radiotherapy. These TCRs come from a man aged 60 to 75 with pancreatic cancer.

The genes are TRBV7-2 and TRBJ2-1, with 7 nucleotides matching TRBD1. CDR3 size: 16 residues. The germline gives CDR1 SGHTA, CDR2 FQGNSA. V trimming: 2 bases; J trimming: 4 bases; junction bases outside the gene matches: 8. The CDR3 reads CASSLTTGVPYNEQFF. The CDR3 nucleotides read TGTGCCAGCAGCTTAACTACAGGGGTACCATACAATGAGCAGTTCTTC.

This chain connects TRBV6-1 to TRBJ1-4; D possibly corresponds to TRBD1 (6 bases). V was cut by 6 bases and J by 3 bases, with 14 bases left in between. This CDR3 spans 15 amino acids. Germline V lookup: CDR1 MNHNS, CDR2 SASEGT. CDR3 DNA sequence: TGTGCCAGCAGAGGCCGCAGGGGAGCTAATGAAAAACTGTTTTTT. Its protein product is CASRGRRGANEKLFF.

V and J are TRBV6-6 and TRBJ1-1, with a possible D match to TRBD1 (5 bases). Germline V gene sequence: CDR1 MNHNY, CDR2 SVGAGI (reference sequence). The CDR3 consists of 15 residues. Trimming took off 2 bases at V and 2 bases at J, with 12 bases between the two ends. The CDR3 bases are TGTGCCAGCAGTTACCCGGACACACTAAACACTGAAGCTTTCTTT. Amino acids: CASSYPDTLNTEAFF.

J is TRBJ1-5 and V is TRBV12-5, with 7 bases that match TRBD1. The CDR3 is made up of 16 amino acids. Germline V gives CDR1 LGHNT, CDR2 FRNRAP. Trimming took 6 bases from V and 1 from J; bases not matched to a gene: 9. The DNA of the CDR3 is TGTGCTAGTGGGCCCGACCGACAGGGAAGCAATCAGCCCCAGCATTTT. Protein: CASGPDRQGSNQPQHF.

The V and J genes are TRBV19 and TRBJ2-4, with TRBD2 identical over 10 bases. V dropped 9 bases and J dropped 2; count of bases not matched to a gene: 19. This CDR3 region has 19 residues. The germline CDR1 and CDR2 sequences are LNHDA and SQIVND (reference sequence). In DNA, the CDR3 is TGTGCCAGCTCCGCTAGGCTAGCGGGAGCTGGGACCCCCAAAAACATTCAGTACTTC. Its translation is CASSARLAGAGTPKNIQYF.

A word on this clone: The missing conserved phenylalanine or tryptophan at the end of this CDR3 makes a read error likely. No DNA is shown, since the ends of the CDR3 on it are uncertain; the CDR3 is the one TCRdb lists. The chain carries TRBV19 and TRBJ1-3; the table gives TRBD1 as D, unverified against the DNA. Inclusive of both ends, the CDR3 amounts to 11 amino acids. The V gene's germline CDR1 is LNHDA and CDR2 SQIVND (reference sequence). CDR3 sequence reads: CASRRGLHFSI.

The V gene is TRBV6-5, the J gene TRBJ1-4; unclear D gene. This CDR3 is built from 14 residues. V lost 4 bases and J lost 2, with 8 bases in between. The germline V gene has CDR1 MNHEY and CDR2 SVGAGI. This CDR3 reads CASSSGGTNEKLFF. The DNA for the CDR3 is TGTGCCAGCAGTTCGGGTGGTACTAATGAAAAACTGTTTTTT.

V and J are TRBV9 and TRBJ2-5; possible D gene TRBD1, 5 bases. The closer fit of TRBJ2-7 to the DNA end suggests the J call may be wrong. This CDR3 contains 14 residues. CDR1 and CDR2 from the germline V gene are SGDLS and YYNGEE. The chain's CDR3 is CASSAGSGIREQYF. The CDR3, as DNA: TGTGCCAGCAGCGCGGGCTCAGGGATTCGCGAGCAGTACTTC.

This clone was counted between two and nine times. The chain joins TRBV5-4 to TRBJ2-3; a possible D gene is TRBD2 (5 bases). Per germline, CDR1 SGHNT and CDR2 YYREEE (reference sequence). Trimming removed 0 bases at V and 0 bases at J, with 8 bases between. The CDR3 consists of 15 residues. CDR3 sequence reads: CASSLGRTSTDTQYF. In DNA form, the CDR3 reads TGTGCCAGCAGCTTGGGGCGGACTAGCACAGATACGCAGTATTTT.

The CDR3 DNA reads as TGCGCCAGCAGTGCAGGGGGGAGCACTGAAGCTTTCTTT. This sequence encodes CASSAGGSTEAFF. The chain has TRBV10-2 and TRBJ1-1, with 7 bases lining up with TRBD1. The V and J ends lost 4 bases and 4 bases, in that order; junction bases with no gene match: 3. Per germline, CDR1 WSHSY and CDR2 SAAADI. This CDR3 region has 13 residues.

The chain recombines TRBV29-1 with TRBJ2-7; TRBD1 matches 7 bases. The length of the CDR3 is 14 residues. CDR1 is SQVTM, CDR2 ANQGSEA, per germline. V was clipped by 5 bases and J by 4 bases; unmatched bases: 11. The CDR3 nucleotides read TGCAGCGTTAATACAGGGGCCCTCGCGTACGAGCAGTACTTC. Its translation: CSVNTGALAYEQYF.